Described below is a single TCR beta chain sequence and its context. Antigen: not known. Primers: 60 Vbeta forward and 13 Jbeta reverse. Sequencing used immunoSEQ multiplex PCR; TCRdb keeps in-frame clones, though not all of them. The repertoire includes 150,000 to 200,000 clones, roughly 90% of them detected once, and approximately 0.98% sits in the top ten. The entry originates in a study of cytomegalovirus exposure and HLA in healthy donors. Trimming shortened V by 2 bases and J by 9 bases, and 12 bases separated the two germline ends. Germline CDR1 and CDR2: SGHNT and YYREEE (reference sequence). CDR3 length equals 14 residues. General study results and limits: When a later analysis was performed, an Asian-associated ancestry cluster reportedly had fewer N-insertions than the roughly 700-donor mean. Altogether, 164 TCR beta chains were recorded as cytomegalovirus-associated.

The clonotype was recovered from a boy aged 2 to 10 in good health and CMV-seronegative. The sequenced sample consisted of PBMCs. The V gene is TRBV5-4, the J gene TRBJ1-6, with a tentative D call TRBD1 (6 bases). The CDR3 DNA reads as TGTGCCAGCAGCTTCAAGGGGGAAGGTTCACCCCTCCACTTT. Residues: CASSFKGEGSPLHF.